The 8 T cell receptor beta chains below were found in one sample sequenced in a study of cytotoxic CD8 clonotypes in ibrutinib-treated CLL. Sequencing used immunoSEQ multiplex PCR; TCRdb keeps in-frame clones, though not all of them. Of 150,000 or so clones in the sample, 60% to 80% were seen once. Sequenced here: PBMCs, sampled after 12 months of ibrutinib treatment. These receptors were collected from a human donor with chronic lymphocytic leukemia.

CDR3 in DNA: TGTGCCACCAGCAGAGATCTCTGGGAGGGGAGGGACACTGAAGCTTTCTTT. This sequence encodes CATSRDLWEGRDTEAFF. V usage is TRBV15 and J usage is TRBJ1-1; possibly TRBD1 for D (5 bases). This CDR3 has 17 amino acids. The V and J ends lost 0 bases and 3 bases respectively, with 17 bases between them. The germline CDR1 and CDR2 sequences are LNHNV and YYDKDF (reference sequence).

This clone has only a few counts. The rearrangement joins TRBV25-1 to TRBJ1-2, with TRBD1 matching over 11 bases. The CDR3 has 11 residues. V lost 8 bases to trimming and J lost 8 bases; unmatched junction nucleotides: 1. Germline loops: CDR1 MGHDK, CDR2 SYGVNS. DNA for the CDR3: TGTGCCAGCGGGACAGGGGGAGGCTACACCTTC. It is translated as CASGTGGGYTF.

This rearrangement joins TRBV19 to TRBJ1-2; 8 nucleotides align to TRBD1. This CDR3 is built from 15 residues. The V gene's germline CDR1 is LNHDA and CDR2 SQIVND (reference sequence). The trim removed 3 bases at V and 3 bases at J, leaving 6 bases unmatched. CDR3: CASSIDRGPDYGYTF. The CDR3, as DNA: TGTGCCAGTAGTATTGACAGGGGTCCGGACTATGGCTACACCTTC.

The chain carries TRBV27 and TRBJ2-3, with 12 bases that match TRBD2. CDR1 is MNHEY, CDR2 SMNVEV, per germline (reference sequence). The CDR3 spans 15 residues. Germline trimming cut 5 bases from V and 3 bases from J; bases unmatched to any gene: 3. The CDR3: CASSPGLAGTDTQYF. Written as DNA, the CDR3 is TGTGCCAGCAGTCCAGGACTAGCGGGAACAGATACGCAGTATTTT.

The chain links TRBV5-1 to TRBJ2-3; D not certain. Per the germline V gene, CDR1 is SGHRS and CDR2 is YFSETQ. The CDR3 spans 13 residues. V gave up 4 bases and J gave up 4 bases, with 10 bases separating them. This chain's CDR3 is CASSVDWADTQYF. As DNA, the CDR3 is TGCGCCAGCAGCGTCGATTGGGCAGATACGCAGTATTTT. Drawing the rest from reference TRBV5-1 and TRBJ2-3, the complete variable domain is KAGVTQTPRYLIKTRGQQVTLSCSPISGHRSVSWYQQTPGQGLQFLFEYFSETQRNKGNFPGRFSGRQFSNSRSEMNVSTLELGDSALYLCASSVDWADTQYFGPGTRLTVL.

The chain links TRBV10-1 to TRBJ2-3; 7 bases are shared with TRBD1. CDR1 is WNHNN and CDR2 is SYGVQD in the germline V gene (reference sequence). The CDR3 loop spans 16 amino acids. V lost 0 bases and J lost 3; bases outside the gene matches: 6. CDR3 in DNA: TGCGCCAGCAGTGAGTCAAGGGGGCCAGGAACAGATACGCAGTATTTT. This translates into CASSESRGPGTDTQYF.

The V and J genes are TRBV19 and TRBJ2-6; 14 bases fit TRBD2. J was trimmed by 4 bases and V by 7 bases; bases with no gene match: 12. The CDR3 runs 19 residues. Germline V gives CDR1 LNHDA, CDR2 SQIVND (reference sequence). The CDR3 DNA follows: TGTGCCAGTATTCGAACCTGGACTAGCGGGGGGTCGGGGGCCAACGTCCTGACTTTC. Protein: CASIRTWTSGGSGANVLTF.

The sample holds a few counts of this clone. The rearrangement uses TRBV28 and TRBJ2-1; TRBD2 might be the D (6 bases). Germline-derived CDR1 and CDR2 are MDHEN and SYDVKM. Deletions cut 1 base from V and 2 bases from J, with 9 bases between. The CDR3 is 15 residues long. The CDR3 reads CASSLFGGAYNEQFF. As DNA, the CDR3 is TGTGCCAGCAGTTTATTCGGGGGTGCCTACAATGAGCAGTTCTTC.